A few counts support the clone carrying this T cell receptor (beta chain). This sample was taken from a study of T-cell reconstitution after alpha-beta-depleted transplantation in children. CDR1 and CDR2 from the germline V gene are SQVTM and ANQGSEA. The CDR3 consists of 16 residues. Trimming pared 0 bases from V and 3 bases from J, leaving 14 bases between. The library targeted TCRbeta and was prepared with unique molecular identifiers. TCRdb independently ran MiXCR on the PCR reads; one entry per CDR3 protein. This sample has a few hundred thousand distinct CDR3 sequences, with approximately 12% found just once.

The specimen comprised PBMCs, sampled from the stem cell graft. This receptor was taken from a human donor who donated a stem cell graft to a child with Fanconi anemia. The rearrangement joins TRBV29-1 to TRBJ1-4; D is unresolved. CDR3 region: CSVEDLQATANEKLFF. The DNA of the CDR3 is TGCAGCGTTGAAGATCTCCAAGCCACGGCTAATGAAAAACTGTTTTTT.